The TCR beta chain under discussion was sequenced for a study of OX40 agonist ivuxolimab in advanced cancers. The overall study: Prior anti-PD-1, anti-PD-L1 or anti-CTLA-4 therapy was allowed; 40% to 50% had some.

V lost 3 bases, J lost 8 bases, and 13 bases stayed unmatched. This CDR3 spans 16 amino acids. CDR1 and CDR2 (germline): SGHNT, YYREEE (reference sequence). Measured with immunoSEQ multiplex PCR; TCRdb has only the in-frame clones, and not every one. This sample has some 100,000 clones; approximately 90% occur once, and the top ten carry approximately 0.34%. The sample consisted of CD4+ or CD8+ T cells sorted from blood, taken in a trial of the OX40 agonist ivuxolimab. The chain links TRBV5-4 to TRBJ2-1; 8 bases agree with TRBD1. This TCR was sampled from an adult with an advanced solid tumor such as melanoma, head and neck, liver or kidney cancer. DNA of the CDR3: TGTGCCAGCAGCTGGGAAAAGGACAGGGTAGTCGATGAGCAGTTCTTC. It translates to CASSWEKDRVVDEQFF.